This T cell receptor beta chain came from a study of graft-versus-host responses after intestinal transplantation. Findings and limits, study-wide: Declining HvG levels early post-transplant were linked to peak circulating GvH clone levels.

Profiling relied on immunoSEQ multiplex PCR, and the TCRdb table lists in-frame clones only, not all of them. The sample has 35,000 to 45,000 clones, over 85% seen once. Worth noting for this clone: Its antigen remains unidentified.

The CDR3 has 15 residues. CDR1 SEHNR and CDR2 FQNEAQ come from the germline V gene (reference sequence). Unmatched junction bases numbered 3, after V lost 0 bases and J lost 4 bases. The sequences come from PBMCs, collected roughly 270 days after transplant. This receptor was identified in a human patient who received an intestinal transplant, so some T cells may come from the graft donor. This chain uses TRBV7-9 with TRBJ1-1; 9 nucleotides line up with TRBD1. In DNA form, the CDR3 reads TGTGCCAGCAGCTTAGCGGGACAGGGCGGCACTGAAGCTTTCTTT. Amino acid sequence: CASSLAGQGGTEAFF.